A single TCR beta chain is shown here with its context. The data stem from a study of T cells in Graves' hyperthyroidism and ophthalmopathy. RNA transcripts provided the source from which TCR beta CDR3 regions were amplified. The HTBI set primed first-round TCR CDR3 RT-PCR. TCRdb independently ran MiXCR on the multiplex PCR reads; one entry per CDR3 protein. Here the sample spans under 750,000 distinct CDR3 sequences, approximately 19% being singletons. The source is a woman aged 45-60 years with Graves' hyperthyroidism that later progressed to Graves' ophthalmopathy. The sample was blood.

CDR3 nucleotide sequence: TGTGCCAGCATGCCCCCGGGTCGCGGGGGGGGGTTCACAGATACGCAGTATTTT. It translates to CASMPPGRGGGFTDTQYF. The rearrangement joins TRBV6-1 to TRBJ2-3; 9 bases map to TRBD2. V lost 7 bases to trimming and J lost 2 bases; unmatched junction nucleotides: 16. Per germline, CDR1 MNHNS and CDR2 SASEGT. CDR3 size: 18 residues.